These 4 T cell receptor beta chains were all obtained from the same sample, sequenced in a study of cytomegalovirus exposure and HLA in healthy donors. This PCR relied on a set of 60 Vbeta primers and 13 Jbeta primers. Produced via immunoSEQ multiplex PCR; TCRdb's table is partial and in-frame only. This sample has 150,000 to 200,000 clones, with 80% to 85% found just once. The sequenced sample was PBMCs. The receptors stem from a boy between 2 and 10 years old in good health and CMV-seronegative.

The genes are TRBV30 and TRBJ1-6; 10 nucleotides agree with TRBD1. The CDR3 has 14 amino acids. The V and J ends lost 5 bases and 9 bases, in that order; junction bases with no gene match: 7. Germline CDR1 and CDR2: GTSNPN and SVGIG (reference sequence). The CDR3 DNA reads as TGTGCCTGGGTTGAGACAGGGGGCGTTTCACCCCTCCACTTT. Translating gives CAWVETGGVSPLHF.

This sequence joins TRBV7-9 and TRBJ2-7, with 8 bases identical to TRBD2. CDR3 length: 14 residues. Germline V gives CDR1 SEHNR, CDR2 FQNEAQ (reference sequence). V was pared by 5 bases and J by 5 bases, with 8 bases of the junction left unmatched. Here the CDR3 reads CASSQSGSIDEQYF. In nucleotides, the CDR3 is TGTGCCAGCAGCCAGAGCGGGAGCATTGACGAGCAGTACTTC.

The chain combines TRBV2 with TRBJ1-5; D perhaps matches TRBD1 (5 bases). V lost 2 bases to trimming and J lost 0 bases, with 8 bases between them. The germline V gene has CDR1 SNHLY and CDR2 FYNNEI. CDR3 length equals 15 residues. DNA for the CDR3: TGTGCCAGCAGTGAATGGGGGGTTAGCAATCAGCCCCAGCATTTT. This translates into CASSEWGVSNQPQHF.

Only a few counts were recorded for this clone. The chain links TRBV2 to TRBJ2-7, with 14 bases identical to TRBD2. V dropped 4 bases and J dropped 6; count of bases not matched to a gene: 14. The CDR3 is 18 residues long. Germline V lookup: CDR1 SNHLY, CDR2 FYNNEI. CDR3 coding DNA: TGTGCCAGCAGTGGCCCGGGACTAGCGGGAGTCTCGAATTTCGAGCAGTACTTC. As protein: CASSGPGLAGVSNFEQYF.